The clone carrying this T cell receptor (beta chain) showed up many times. The sample belongs to a study of human T cells and chemical hapten exposure. As for time point: pre-sensitization, week 0. Treatment defined: therapeutic diphenylcyclopropenone sensitization with weekly scalp DPC. Germline loops: CDR1 LGHNA, CDR2 YNFKEQ. The CDR3 has 17 residues. Trimming left V 0 bases short and J 4 bases short, with 18 bases between. Each CDR3 protein gets one entry after TCRdb re-called the RACE reads with MiXCR. The sample carries more than 80,000 distinct CDR3 sequences, 10% to 13% recorded once. The chain joins TRBV4-2 to TRBJ1-2; D possibly corresponds to TRBD1 (5 bases). The specimen comprised whole blood, sampled in connection with sensitization to the hapten diphenylcyclopropenone (DPC). This TCR derives from a woman aged 60-75 years with alopecia areata. Some clones in this sample may be carry-over from other donors' samples. The CDR3 region is CASSQDPRGGSGYGYTF. The CDR3 bases are TGTGCCAGCAGCCAAGACCCCCGGGGGGGTTCGGGCTATGGCTACACCTTC.